Following are 32 T cell receptor beta chains from one sample sequenced in a study of T-cell memory formation after mild COVID-19. Via MiXCR, TCRdb re-called the 5' RACE reads, giving one row per CDR3 protein. Among about 130,000 distinct CDR3 sequences listed, roughly 6% were seen once. The material sequenced was PBMCs or a T cell subset sorted from them (not recorded which). These receptors originate from an adult woman who had mild COVID-19 (a few samples of this study predate the infection). Cell type and time point are not known.

This clonotype was detected a few times. V usage is TRBV15 and J usage is TRBJ2-2; a weak D match, TRBD1 (5 bases). The germline CDR1 and CDR2 sequences are LNHNV and YYDKDF (reference sequence). V was shortened by 0 bases and J by 6 bases, with 8 bases between the two germline ends. This CDR3 is built from 14 residues. CDR3 in amino acids: CATSRDWGSGELFF. In DNA form, the CDR3 reads TGTGCCACCAGCAGAGATTGGGGCTCCGGGGAGCTGTTTTTT.

Ten or more counts support this clonotype. The gene calls are TRBV18 and TRBJ1-2; no firm D call. The CDR3 length is 14 residues. Germline V gene data show CDR1 as KGHSH and CDR2 as LQKENI. The ends were cut back, 3 bases at V and 2 bases at J, with 10 bases in the middle. CDR3 sequence reads: CASSPPLLNYGYTF. The CDR3 nucleotides are TGTGCCAGCTCACCCCCCCTACTCAACTATGGCTACACCTTC.

This clonotype was counted between two and nine times. V gene TRBV7-9 combines with J gene TRBJ1-1; a possible D gene is TRBD1 (5 bases). Germline CDR1 reads SEHNR; CDR2 reads FQNEAQ (reference sequence). The V end lost 5 bases, the J end lost 0 bases, and 16 bases lay between the germline ends. The length of the CDR3 is 16 residues. This CDR3 is CASSLGQGYMNTEAFF. CDR3 DNA: TGTGCCAGCAGCCTAGGCCAGGGTTATATGAACACTGAAGCTTTCTTT.

This clonotype was picked up a small number of times. This chain connects TRBV7-7 to TRBJ2-5; 8 bases fit TRBD2. CDR1 and CDR2 from the germline V gene are SSHAT and FNYEAQ (reference sequence). The CDR3 has 12 residues. Here the CDR3 reads CASGTNQETQYF. The DNA of the CDR3 is TGTGCTAGCGGGACTAACCAAGAGACCCAGTACTTC.

V usage is TRBV16 and J usage is TRBJ1-2, with D uncertain. Trimming pared 0 bases from V and 4 bases from J, leaving 6 bases between. The CDR3 contains 13 residues. The germline gives CDR1 KGHSY, CDR2 FQNENV. The CDR3 reads CASSQSDGYGYTF. The CDR3 DNA follows: TGTGCCAGCAGCCAATCAGACGGCTATGGCTACACCTTC. The full variable domain, with the rest looked up from reference TRBV16 and TRBJ1-2, is GEEVAQTPKHLVRGEGQKAKLYCAPIKGHSYVFWYQQVLKNEFKFLISFQNENVFDETGMPKERFSAKCLPNSPCSLEIQATKLEDSAVYFCASSQSDGYGYTFGSGTRLTVV.

This clonotype occurred a few times. The gene calls are TRBV3-2 and TRBJ1-2. TRBV3-2 counts as a pseudogene. The CDR3 totals 14 residues. The CDR3 is CASSHLLDRYGYTF. CDR3 sequence (DNA): TGTGCCAGCAGCCACCTTTTAGACCGCTATGGCTACACCTTC.

This clonotype was observed a handful of times. In DNA form, the CDR3 reads TGTGCCAGCAGCTTAGGGTGGTTGGGCAGGGCCTCTTATGGCTACACCTTC. Translation gives CASSLGWLGRASYGYTF. The chain combines TRBV7-2 with TRBJ1-2; D possibly corresponds to TRBD1 (5 bases). CDR3 length: 17 residues. CDR1 SGHTA and CDR2 FQGNSA come from the germline V gene. V lost 1 base and J 5 bases, leaving 20 bases between the germline ends.

This chain connects TRBV10-3 to TRBJ2-1, with 7 nucleotides matching TRBD1. The CDR3 runs 16 residues. Per germline, CDR1 ENHRY and CDR2 SYGVKD. Trimming at V came to 2 bases and at J to 2 bases, leaving 6 bases not matched to a gene. CDR3 DNA sequence: TGTGCCATCAGTGAGAGACAGGGTCTTACCTACAATGAGCAGTTCTTC. Protein product: CAISERQGLTYNEQFF.

This clonotype was observed at least ten times. The rearrangement joins TRBV20-1 to TRBJ1-1; 8 bases line up with TRBD1. Per germline, CDR1 DFQATT and CDR2 SNEGSKA (reference sequence). J was trimmed by 3 bases and V by 5 bases; bases with no gene match: 11. The CDR3 has 15 residues. The DNA for the CDR3 is TGCAGTGCTCCCGCCCTGGCCAGGGGGCACACTGAAGCTTTCTTT. It specifies CSAPALARGHTEAFF.

The rearrangement links TRBV14 to TRBJ2-1; unclear D gene. CDR3 length: 16 amino acids. Germline assignment: CDR1 SGHDN and CDR2 FVKESK. V was cut by 1 base and J by 0 bases, with 10 bases left in between. CDR3 loop: CASSQAFRLSYNEQFF. Written as DNA, the CDR3 is TGTGCCAGCAGCCAAGCCTTCCGACTCTCCTACAATGAGCAGTTCTTC. The whole variable domain, remainder taken from reference TRBV14 and TRBJ2-1, is EAGVTQFPSHSVIEKGQTVTLRCDPISGHDNLYWYRRVMGKEIKFLLHFVKESKQDESGMPNNRFLAERTGGTYSTLKVQPAELEDSGVYFCASSQAFRLSYNEQFFGPGTRLTVL.

This clonotype was found many times. The chain recombines TRBV7-9 with TRBJ2-2; D remains unclear. CDR3 length: 13 amino acids. Trimming removed 9 bases from V and 7 bases from J, with 15 bases in between. Germline CDR1 reads SEHNR; CDR2 reads FQNEAQ (reference sequence). CDR3 loop: CASQRAVGGELFF. CDR3 sequence (DNA): TGTGCCAGTCAGCGAGCAGTTGGCGGGGAGCTGTTTTTT.

This rearrangement joins TRBV12-3 or TRBV12-4 to TRBJ2-1; 7 nucleotides line up with TRBD2. This CDR3 has 13 residues. The ends lost 7 bases at V and 10 bases at J; junction bases unmatched: 10. For the CDR3, the DNA is TGTGCCAGCATCACGAGACTAGCACAGGAGCAGTTCTTC. Protein sequence: CASITRLAQEQFF.

This clonotype was counted a few times. The J gene is TRBJ2-1, the V gene TRBV7-2; TRBD2 matches 11 bases. CDR1 and CDR2 from the germline V gene are SGHTA and FQGNSA. Trimming cost V 5 bases and J 2 bases; bases outside gene matches: 14. This CDR3 spans 19 amino acids. CDR3 in DNA: TGTGCCAGCAGCAAAGCCGGGGGCTCACTAGCGGGAGCCTACAATGAGCAGTTCTTC. As protein: CASSKAGGSLAGAYNEQFF. The full variable domain, completed using reference TRBV7-2 and TRBJ2-1, is GAGVSQSPSNKVTEKGKDVELRCDPISGHTALYWYRQSLGQGLEFLIYFQGNSAPDKSGLPSDRFSAERTGGSVSTLTIQRTQQEDSAVYLCASSKAGGSLAGAYNEQFFGPGTRLTVL.

The genes are TRBV12-3 or TRBV12-4 and TRBJ2-6, with D uncertain. The CDR3 runs 18 residues. The ends were cut back, 6 bases at V and 3 bases at J, with 21 bases in the middle. The CDR3 region is CASRPPIGWAGGANVLTF. CDR3 sequence (DNA): TGTGCCAGCAGACCCCCTATTGGTTGGGCTGGTGGGGCCAACGTCCTGACTTTC.

The rearrangement joins TRBV6-1 to TRBJ1-1; no definite D call. This CDR3 comprises 14 residues. CDR1 and CDR2 (germline): MNHNS, SASEGT. The V and J ends lost 8 bases and 1 base respectively, with 14 bases between them. The CDR3 DNA is TGTGCCAGCGGGTGGGGTACCACGAACACTGAAGCTTTCTTT. Its translation is CASGWGTTNTEAFF.

This chain links TRBV18 with TRBJ2-2; 10 nucleotides align to TRBD2. In germline, CDR1 is KGHSH, CDR2 LQKENI. V trimming: 1 base; J trimming: 6 bases; junction bases outside the gene matches: 5. This CDR3 comprises 16 residues. The CDR3 loop reads CASSPRSSGSAGELFF. The DNA of the CDR3 is TGTGCCAGCTCACCACGGTCTAGCGGGAGTGCCGGGGAGCTGTTTTTT.

This clonotype was counted only a few times. The chain combines TRBV5-1 with TRBJ1-2; weak D call: TRBD1 (6 bases). Trimming shortened V by 1 base and J by 6 bases, and 19 bases separated the two germline ends. Germline CDR1 SGHRS, CDR2 YFSETQ. CDR3 length: 16 residues. This CDR3 is CASSLFSSGGQDGYTF. CDR3 coding DNA: TGCGCCAGCAGCTTGTTTTCCTCCGGGGGGCAGGATGGCTACACCTTC.

The V gene is TRBV7-2, the J gene TRBJ1-6; D not resolved. The length of the CDR3 is 15 residues. The germline gives CDR1 SGHTA, CDR2 FQGNSA. Trimming shortened V by 1 base and J by 12 bases, and 16 bases separated the two germline ends. This chain's CDR3 is CASSLDPNPVEPLHF. As DNA, the CDR3 is TGTGCCAGCAGCTTAGATCCCAATCCCGTGGAACCCCTCCACTTT.

CDR3 DNA sequence: TGTGCCAGCTCACCCGGGACAGGGACCTACAATGAGCAGTTCTTC. It encodes CASSPGTGTYNEQFF. V usage is TRBV18 and J usage is TRBJ2-1; 9 bases agree with TRBD1. CDR1 is KGHSH, CDR2 LQKENI, per germline. After removal of 3 bases from V and 2 bases from J, the junction contained 2 bases not matched to a gene. CDR3 length equals 15 residues.

V is TRBV27 and J is TRBJ1-5, with TRBD1 identical over 11 bases. Germline values: CDR1 MNHEY, CDR2 SMNVEV (reference sequence). Trimming took 2 bases from V and 0 from J; bases not matched to a gene: 3. The CDR3 consists of 17 residues. Here the CDR3 reads CASSLVGTGGSNQPQHF. CDR3 coding DNA: TGTGCCAGCAGTTTAGTTGGGACAGGGGGTAGCAATCAGCCCCAGCATTTT.

In this sample, this clonotype turned up a few times. The chain has TRBV6-5 and TRBJ2-7; possibly TRBD1 for D (7 bases). V was shortened by 7 bases and J by 3 bases, with 13 bases between the two germline ends. The V gene's germline CDR1 is MNHEY and CDR2 SVGAGI. The CDR3 spans 13 residues. DNA of the CDR3: TGTGCCAGCATGGAGGGGGCCGACTACGAGCAGTACTTC. Its translation is CASMEGADYEQYF.

This clonotype was seen only a few times. The chain has TRBV12-3 or TRBV12-4 and TRBJ1-4; 7 bases are a match to TRBD1. Trimming at V came to 5 bases and at J to 6 bases, leaving 6 bases not matched to a gene. The CDR3 has 14 amino acids. CDR3 in amino acids: CASSKGARDEKLFF. For the CDR3, the DNA is TGTGCCAGCAGTAAGGGGGCGCGGGATGAAAAACTGTTTTTT.

V and J are TRBV15 and TRBJ2-1, with 8 bases fitting TRBD2. The CDR3 is 15 residues long. Germline V gives CDR1 LNHNV, CDR2 YYDKDF (reference sequence). The trim removed 3 bases at V and 2 bases at J, leaving 3 bases unmatched. CDR3 loop: CATSRRAGAYNEQFF. Written as DNA, the CDR3 is TGTGCCACCAGCAGGAGAGCGGGAGCCTACAATGAGCAGTTCTTC.

The J gene is TRBJ2-6, the V gene TRBV4-2; no clear D gene. The germline V and J ends were trimmed by 2 bases and 3 bases, with 8 bases remaining between them. CDR3 length: 15 residues. CDR1 LGHNA and CDR2 YNFKEQ come from the germline V gene. CDR3 DNA: TGTGCCAGCAGCCAATTATTAAGTGGGGCCAACGTCCTGACTTTC. Amino acids: CASSQLLSGANVLTF.

The sample holds many counts of this clonotype. This CDR3 reads CASSQVMSELYEQFF. Written as DNA, the CDR3 is TGTGCCAGCAGCCAAGTGATGTCTGAGCTGTATGAGCAGTTCTTC. The chain carries TRBV4-2 and TRBJ2-1, with D hard to call. V was cut by 1 base and J by 8 bases, with 15 bases left in between. CDR3 size: 15 residues. CDR1 and CDR2 from the germline V gene are LGHNA and YNFKEQ.

The V and J genes are TRBV2 and TRBJ2-3, with D perhaps matching TRBD1 (6 bases). This CDR3 is built from 15 residues. Trimming took off 4 bases at V and 6 bases at J, with 17 bases between the two ends. CDR1 and CDR2 from the germline V gene are SNHLY and FYNNEI. CDR3 nucleotide sequence: TGTGCCAGCAGTGGACAATTAACAGGGACCGATACGCAGTATTTT. Amino acids: CASSGQLTGTDTQYF.

This clonotype turned up a few times. This sequence joins TRBV6-6 and TRBJ1-2, with D possibly matching TRBD1 (6 bases). Germline CDR1 is MNHNY and CDR2 is SVGAGI (reference sequence). The CDR3 covers 15 residues. V was cut by 2 bases and J by 6 bases, with 16 bases left in between. The CDR3 reads CASSYTGAAVDGYTF. CDR3 nucleotide sequence: TGTGCCAGCAGTTACACGGGGGCCGCTGTGGATGGCTACACCTTC.

This chain joins TRBV24-1 and TRBJ2-7, with TRBD1 matching over 7 bases. Germline loops: CDR1 KGHDR, CDR2 SFDVKD. The CDR3 runs 16 residues. With V trimmed by 2 bases and J by 0 bases, 6 bases remained unmatched. The CDR3 nucleotides are TGTGCCACCAGTGATTCTAAGGACAGGAACTCCTACGAGCAGTACTTC. Protein product: CATSDSKDRNSYEQYF.

J is TRBJ1-2 and V is TRBV5-1; no definite D call. Germline assignment: CDR1 SGHRS and CDR2 YFSETQ. Trimming pared 2 bases from V and 2 bases from J, leaving 10 bases between. This CDR3 is 14 amino acids long. CDR3: CASSLMDGNYGYTF. CDR3 nucleotide sequence: TGCGCCAGCAGCTTAATGGATGGAAACTATGGCTACACCTTC. Looking up the rest from reference TRBV5-1 and TRBJ1-2 gives the full variable domain: KAGVTQTPRYLIKTRGQQVTLSCSPISGHRSVSWYQQTPGQGLQFLFEYFSETQRNKGNFPGRFSGRQFSNSRSEMNVSTLELGDSALYLCASSLMDGNYGYTFGSGTRLTVV.

The V call is TRBV18, the J call TRBJ1-2; TRBD1 matches 7 bases. Trimming removed 5 bases from V and 3 bases from J; junction bases left unmatched: 3. Germline CDR1 and CDR2: KGHSH and LQKENI. The CDR3 spans 13 residues. Here the CDR3 reads CASSDDRDYGYTF. The DNA for the CDR3 is TGTGCCAGCTCAGACGACAGGGACTATGGCTACACCTTC.

The chain combines TRBV23-1 with TRBJ2-3; D tentatively fits TRBD1 or TRBD2 (7 bases each). TRBV23-1 is classed as an ORF, of uncertain function. Between the trimmed V and J ends, which lost 6 bases and 6 bases, there was a span of 22 bases. The CDR3 extends over 16 amino acids. As DNA, the CDR3 is TGCGCCAGCAGCCTTACAGGGGCGGGAGTCACGGATACGCAGTATTTT. Translated: CASSLTGAGVTDTQYF.

This chain joins TRBV19 and TRBJ1-1; possible D gene TRBD1, 6 bases. The CDR3 contains 14 residues. From germline, CDR1 is LNHDA and CDR2 SQIVND (reference sequence). Trimming shortened V by 9 bases and J by 1 base, and 15 bases separated the two germline ends. CDR3 region: CASLNREGNTEAFF. The CDR3 DNA is TGTGCCAGCCTTAACAGGGAGGGGAACACTGAAGCTTTCTTT.